This entry lists 20 T cell receptor beta chains sequenced from one sample in a study of radiotherapy plus CTLA-4 blockade in lung cancer. Sequenced by immunoSEQ multiplex PCR; TCRdb stores in-frame clones only, minus some. Of 70,000 to 85,000 clones listed, over 65% are singletons. This sample comprised peripheral blood, obtained from a patient treated with radiotherapy plus ipilimumab. The source of these receptors is a human donor with non-small cell lung cancer whose response to radiotherapy plus ipilimumab could not be evaluated.

A few counts support this clone. V gene TRBV21-1 combines with J gene TRBJ2-7; the D segment call TRBD1 is taken from the table without a DNA check. TRBV21-1 is classified as a pseudogene. The CDR3 sequence is 21 residues long. CDR3 protein: CASSLGQGLVASPRGAYEQYF. CDR3 nucleotide sequence: TGTGCCAGCAGCTTGGGACAGGGCTTGGTGGCGTCCCCCCGAGGGGCCTACGAGCAGTACTTC.

This clone appeared once. The chain carries TRBV27 and TRBJ2-7; a possible D gene is TRBD1 (6 bases). Germline CDR1 and CDR2: MNHEY and SMNVEV (reference sequence). The V gene lost 5 bases and the J gene lost 5 bases, with 19 bases spanning the gap. The CDR3 is made up of 15 amino acids. In DNA, the CDR3 is TGTGCCAGCAGTCCGAAAGGGGGAGAGGAAGACGAGCAGTACTTC. Translated: CASSPKGGEEDEQYF.

With regard to this clone: The junction shows a germline mismatch at one end, possibly a read error. The V and J genes are TRBV6-5 and TRBJ1-6; TRBD1 is a possible D gene (5 bases). The CDR3 is 12 residues long. Germline V gene data show CDR1 as MNHEY and CDR2 as SVGAGI. CDR3: CASGGSDSALHF. As DNA, the CDR3 is TGTGCCAGCGGGGGGTCTGATTCAGCCCTCCACTTT.

This clone was found a few times. The gene calls are TRBV19 and TRBJ2-7; unclear D gene. V lost 5 bases and J lost 2, with 10 bases in between. The CDR3 runs to 13 residues. The germline gives CDR1 LNHDA, CDR2 SQIVND (reference sequence). The CDR3 loop reads CASSVQNTYEQYF. CDR3 coding DNA: TGTGCCAGTAGTGTACAGAATACCTACGAGCAGTACTTC.

V is TRBV18 and J is TRBJ2-1, with 7 bases lining up with TRBD1. CDR3 length equals 15 residues. Per germline, CDR1 KGHSH and CDR2 LQKENI. V dropped 1 base and J dropped 4; count of bases not matched to a gene: 4. CDR3 loop: CASSPLGQPYNEQFF. The CDR3 bases are TGTGCCAGCTCACCACTGGGACAGCCGTACAATGAGCAGTTCTTC. Variable domain in full (rest from reference TRBV18 and TRBJ2-1): NAGVMQNPRHLVRRRGQEARLRCSPMKGHSHVYWYRQLPEEGLKFMVYLQKENIIDESGMPKERFSAEFPKEGPSILRIQQVVRGDSAAYFCASSPLGQPYNEQFFGPGTRLTVL.

The chain carries TRBV18 and TRBJ2-7, with TRBD2 matching over 9 bases. The germline CDR1 and CDR2 sequences are KGHSH and LQKENI. The CDR3 is made up of 16 amino acids. J was trimmed by 2 bases and V by 0 bases; bases with no gene match: 5. The CDR3 DNA follows: TGTGCCAGCTCACCACCTCAGCGGGGGGCTACCTACGAGCAGTACTTC. Translation: CASSPPQRGATYEQYF.

The rearrangement joins TRBV2 to TRBJ1-5; D ambiguous. Germline loops: CDR1 SNHLY, CDR2 FYNNEI. The CDR3 extends over 11 amino acids. V was pared by 6 bases and J by 12 bases, with 12 bases between. The CDR3 sequence: CASSRGWGQHF. CDR3 nucleotide sequence: TGTGCCAGCAGCCGAGGGTGGGGCCAGCATTTT.

This clone was counted only a few times. The J gene is TRBJ1-1, the V gene TRBV19; the D gene is possibly TRBD1 (5 bases). The CDR3 is 15 amino acids. V dropped 3 bases and J dropped 1 base, with 12 bases sitting between them. The germline V gene has CDR1 LNHDA and CDR2 SQIVND (reference sequence). This CDR3 is CASSIQGLENTEAFF. For the CDR3, the DNA is TGTGCCAGTAGTATCCAGGGTTTAGAGAACACTGAAGCTTTCTTT.

The J gene is TRBJ1-5, the V gene TRBV7-2; 8 bases agree with TRBD1. This CDR3 region has 16 residues. The V segment lost 3 bases and the J segment 5 bases; nucleotides outside the gene matches: 9. CDR1 SGHTA and CDR2 FQGNSA come from the germline V gene. The CDR3: CASSFSYGQGDQPQHF. DNA of the CDR3: TGTGCCAGCAGCTTTTCTTACGGACAGGGTGATCAGCCCCAGCATTTT.

The rearrangement uses TRBV6-1 and TRBJ2-6; D not certain. The CDR3 covers 13 residues. Trimming took off 11 bases at V and 2 bases at J, with 10 bases between the two ends. Germline V gene sequence: CDR1 MNHNS, CDR2 SASEGT. The CDR3: CAGEKTGANVLTF. The CDR3 DNA sequence: TGTGCCGGAGAAAAGACTGGGGCCAACGTCCTGACTTTC.

The V and J genes are TRBV30 and TRBJ2-7; a possible D gene is TRBD2 (6 bases). The CDR3 loop spans 12 amino acids. Germline CDR1 and CDR2: GTSNPN and SVGIG (reference sequence). Trimming took off 7 bases at V and 4 bases at J, with 14 bases between the two ends. The DNA of the CDR3 is TGTGCCTCGAGCTGGGGGGTTTACGAGCAGTACTTC. Translation gives CASSWGVYEQYF.

CDR3 in amino acids: CASSYSSGNQPQHF. Written as DNA, the CDR3 is TGTGCCAGCAGTTACTCGTCAGGCAATCAGCCCCAGCATTTT. The rearrangement links TRBV6-5 to TRBJ1-5; no clear D. V lost 0 bases, J lost 2 bases, and 5 bases lay in between. Per the germline V gene, CDR1 is MNHEY and CDR2 is SVGAGI. The CDR3 is 14 residues long.

The chain links TRBV28 to TRBJ1-2; perhaps TRBD1 as D (6 bases). The germline V gene has CDR1 MDHEN and CDR2 SYDVKM. The length of the CDR3 is 14 residues. Trimming shortened V by 7 bases and J by 3 bases, and 15 bases separated the two germline ends. CDR3 protein: CASTDGGGHYGYTF. The CDR3, as DNA: TGTGCCAGCACGGACGGGGGGGGGCACTATGGCTACACCTTC.

The rearrangement joins TRBV6-5 to TRBJ1-1; D not certain. This CDR3 region has 11 residues. Germline V lookup: CDR1 MNHEY, CDR2 SVGAGI. Deletions cut 5 bases from V and 3 bases from J, with 4 bases between. CDR3 sequence: CASSTYTEAFF. As DNA, the CDR3 is TGTGCCAGCAGTACATACACTGAAGCTTTCTTT.

The chain uses TRBV5-1 and TRBJ1-1; D possibly corresponds to TRBD1 (6 bases). This CDR3 is 14 amino acids long. Deletions cut 6 bases from V and 4 bases from J, with 16 bases between. CDR1 is SGHRS, CDR2 YFSETQ, per germline. CDR3 nucleotide sequence: TGCGCCAGCACGCTTCTAGGGGGTGGCACTGAAGCTTTCTTT. Protein: CASTLLGGGTEAFF.

The chain links TRBV27 to TRBJ2-2; D is undetermined. The germline V and J ends were trimmed by 2 bases and 7 bases, with 8 bases remaining between them. The germline V gene has CDR1 MNHEY and CDR2 SMNVEV (reference sequence). This CDR3 is built from 13 residues. The CDR3 protein is CASSLISGGELFF. DNA of the CDR3: TGTGCCAGCAGTTTAATATCAGGCGGGGAGCTGTTTTTT.

The chain couples TRBV6-1 to TRBJ2-7, with 8 nucleotides matching TRBD1. Trimming took 2 bases from V and 2 from J; bases not matched to a gene: 5. The CDR3 contains 15 residues. The germline CDR1 and CDR2 sequences are MNHNS and SASEGT. CDR3 sequence: CASSEWTGSTYEQYF. CDR3 bases: TGTGCCAGCAGTGAATGGACAGGGAGCACCTACGAGCAGTACTTC.

V and J are TRBV7-9 and TRBJ2-3; D is perhaps TRBD1 (6 bases). V was shortened by 4 bases and J by 0 bases, with 11 bases between the two germline ends. This CDR3 comprises 15 residues. In germline, CDR1 is SEHNR, CDR2 FQNEAQ (reference sequence). Here the CDR3 DNA reads TGTGCCAGCAGCTCACAGGGACCTAGCACAGATACGCAGTATTTT. The encoded protein is CASSSQGPSTDTQYF.

The rearrangement joins TRBV4-3 to TRBJ2-2, with TRBD1 identical over 9 bases. This CDR3 comprises 15 residues. Per germline, CDR1 LGHNA and CDR2 YSLEER. J was trimmed by 6 bases and V by 2 bases; bases with no gene match: 4. The CDR3 here is CASSQRDRASGELFF. As DNA, the CDR3 is TGCGCCAGCAGCCAAAGGGACAGGGCTTCCGGGGAGCTGTTTTTT.

This clone was detected a few times. This chain links TRBV5-1 with TRBJ2-7; a weak D match, TRBD2 (5 bases). The CDR3 has 13 amino acids. Germline V gene data show CDR1 as SGHRS and CDR2 as YFSETQ. The V and J ends lost 4 bases and 10 bases respectively, with 18 bases between them. The CDR3 sequence: CASSQDYSNEQYF. The CDR3 DNA is TGCGCCAGCAGCCAAGACTACAGTAATGAACAGTACTTC.